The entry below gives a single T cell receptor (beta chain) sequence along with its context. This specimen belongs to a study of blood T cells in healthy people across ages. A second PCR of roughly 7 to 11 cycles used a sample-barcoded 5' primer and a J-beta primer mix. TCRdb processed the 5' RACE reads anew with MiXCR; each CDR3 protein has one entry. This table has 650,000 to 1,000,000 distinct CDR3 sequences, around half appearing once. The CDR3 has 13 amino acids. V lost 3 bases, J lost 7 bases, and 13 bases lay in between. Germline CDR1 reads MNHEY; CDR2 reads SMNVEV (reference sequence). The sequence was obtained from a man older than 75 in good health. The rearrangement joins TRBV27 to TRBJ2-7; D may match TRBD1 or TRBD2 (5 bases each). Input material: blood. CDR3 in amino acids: CASSFGTPQEQYF. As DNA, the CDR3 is TGTGCCAGCAGTTTCGGGACCCCGCAAGAGCAGTACTTC.